This T cell receptor beta chain was found in a study of blood T cell repertoires in COVID-19. Study in general: Italy, Spain and the United States were the sources of the convalescent and acute COVID-19 samples. Sample material is recorded as cDNA or gDNA derived from T cells, B-cell-depleted T cells, or PBMCs.

V shed 2 bases and J shed 0 bases, with 8 bases lying between them. The CDR3 runs to 14 residues. The germline gives CDR1 SGDLS, CDR2 YYNGEE. Assay used: immunoSEQ multiplex PCR; TCRdb lists only in-frame clones, some missing. In the table there are about 200,000 clones, around four fifths of which are singletons. This clonotype was sampled from a woman aged 50 to 60 with active or convalescent COVID-19. The sample taken for sequencing was peripheral blood. The gene calls are TRBV9 and TRBJ1-1, with D maybe TRBD1 (5 bases). CDR3 coding DNA: TGTGCCAGCAGCGTCGGGGGGGTGAACACTGAAGCTTTCTTT. Its translation: CASSVGGVNTEAFF.